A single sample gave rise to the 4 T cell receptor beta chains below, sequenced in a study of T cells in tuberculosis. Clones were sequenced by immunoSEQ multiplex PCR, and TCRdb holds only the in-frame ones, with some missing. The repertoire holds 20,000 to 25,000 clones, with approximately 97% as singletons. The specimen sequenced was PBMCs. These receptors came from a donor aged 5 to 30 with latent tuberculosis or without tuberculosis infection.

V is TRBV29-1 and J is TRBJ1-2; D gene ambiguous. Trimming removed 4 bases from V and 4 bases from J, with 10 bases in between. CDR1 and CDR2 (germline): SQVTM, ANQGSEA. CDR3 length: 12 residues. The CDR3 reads CSVGYGLYGYTF. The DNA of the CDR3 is TGCAGCGTTGGATACGGTCTCTATGGCTACACCTTC.

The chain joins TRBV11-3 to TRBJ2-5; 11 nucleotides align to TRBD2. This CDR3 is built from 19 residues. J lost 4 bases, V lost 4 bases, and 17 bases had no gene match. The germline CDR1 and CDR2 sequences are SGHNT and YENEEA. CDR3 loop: CASSSSFASSGRVGETQYF. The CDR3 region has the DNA TGTGCCAGCAGCTCCTCCTTTGCGAGTAGCGGGAGGGTAGGAGAGACCCAGTACTTC.

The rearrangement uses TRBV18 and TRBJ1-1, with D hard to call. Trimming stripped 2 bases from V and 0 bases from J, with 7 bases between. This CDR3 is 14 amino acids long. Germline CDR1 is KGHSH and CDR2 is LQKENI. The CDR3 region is CASSPASMNTEAFF. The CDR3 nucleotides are TGTGCCAGCTCACCAGCCAGTATGAACACTGAAGCTTTCTTT.

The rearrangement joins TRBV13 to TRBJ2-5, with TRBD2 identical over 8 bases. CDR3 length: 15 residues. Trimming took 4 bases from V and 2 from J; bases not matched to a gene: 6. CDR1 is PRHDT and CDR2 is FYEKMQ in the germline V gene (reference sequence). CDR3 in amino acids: CASSSAGGRQETQYF. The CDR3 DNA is TGTGCCAGCAGCTCCGCGGGGGGACGACAAGAGACCCAGTACTTC.